This T cell receptor beta chain came from a study of PD-1 blockade in mismatch repair-deficient tumors. Across the whole study: Patients had 12 mismatch repair-deficient cancer types, all previously treated and progressing.

Mismatch repair deficiency was confirmed in all patients, by PCR or immunohistochemistry. TCRs were sequenced from three patients responding to pembrolizumab. Profiled with immunoSEQ multiplex PCR; TCRdb holds only in-frame clones, not every one. The sample yields fewer than 20,000 clones, 65% to 85% seen once. Study-level results: After pembrolizumab, tumor-resident clones rose rapidly, then generally contracted before radiologic responses.

For this clone: No antigen is known for it.

There are 14 residues in the CDR3. Germline V gene data show CDR1 as SEHNR and CDR2 as FQNEAQ (reference sequence). With 1 base removed from V and 2 bases from J, the gap between germline ends came to 8 bases. The sequence was obtained from an adult with mismatch repair-deficient cancer. This sample comprised PBMCs, obtained 4 weeks after starting pembrolizumab. The gene calls are TRBV7-9 and TRBJ1-1; maybe TRBD1 (5 bases). The CDR3 loop is CASSLEGPNTEAFF. In DNA form, the CDR3 reads TGTGCCAGCAGCTTAGAGGGGCCCAACACTGAAGCTTTCTTT.